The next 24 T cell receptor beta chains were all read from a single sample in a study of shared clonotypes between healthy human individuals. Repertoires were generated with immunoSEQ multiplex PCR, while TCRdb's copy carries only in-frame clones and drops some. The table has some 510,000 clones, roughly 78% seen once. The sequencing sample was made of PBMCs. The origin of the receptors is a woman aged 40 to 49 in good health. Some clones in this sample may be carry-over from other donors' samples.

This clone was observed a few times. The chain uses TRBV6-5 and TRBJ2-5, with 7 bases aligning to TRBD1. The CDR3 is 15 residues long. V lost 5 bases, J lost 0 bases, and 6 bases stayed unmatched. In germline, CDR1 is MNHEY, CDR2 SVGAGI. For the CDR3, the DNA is TGTGCCAGCAGTCGTGGGACAGCCTACCAAGAGACCCAGTACTTC. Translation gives CASSRGTAYQETQYF.

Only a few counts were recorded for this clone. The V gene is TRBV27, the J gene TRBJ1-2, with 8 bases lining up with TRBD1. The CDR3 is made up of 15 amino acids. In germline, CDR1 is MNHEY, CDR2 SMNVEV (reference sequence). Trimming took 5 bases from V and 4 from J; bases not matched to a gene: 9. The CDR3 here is CASSGGPTGAYGYTF. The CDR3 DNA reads TGTGCCAGCAGTGGGGGCCCGACAGGGGCCTATGGCTACACCTTC.

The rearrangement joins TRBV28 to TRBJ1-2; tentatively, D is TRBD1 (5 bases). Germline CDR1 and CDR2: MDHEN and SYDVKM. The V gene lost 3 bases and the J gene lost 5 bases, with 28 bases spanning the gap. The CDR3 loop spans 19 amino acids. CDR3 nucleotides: TGTGCCAGCAGTTTCCTCCCTCCGGGACCTAAATTTTCCCATTATGGCTACACCTTC. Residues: CASSFLPPGPKFSHYGYTF.

CDR3 residues: CASNRQVQSYNEQFF. The CDR3 DNA sequence: TGTGCCAGCAACCGACAGGTCCAGTCCTACAATGAGCAGTTCTTC. The chain joins TRBV7-9 to TRBJ2-1; possibly TRBD1 for D (6 bases). Germline loops: CDR1 SEHNR, CDR2 FQNEAQ (reference sequence). With 7 bases removed from V and 1 base from J, the gap between germline ends came to 14 bases. The CDR3 contains 15 residues.

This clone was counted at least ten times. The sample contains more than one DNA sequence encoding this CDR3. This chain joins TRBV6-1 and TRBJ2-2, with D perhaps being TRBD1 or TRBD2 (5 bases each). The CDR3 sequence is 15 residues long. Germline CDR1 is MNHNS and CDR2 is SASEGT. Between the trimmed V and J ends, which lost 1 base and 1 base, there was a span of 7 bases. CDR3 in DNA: TGTGCCAGCAGTGAAGTGGGGGAGAACACCGGGGAGCTGTTTTTT. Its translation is CASSEVGENTGELFF.

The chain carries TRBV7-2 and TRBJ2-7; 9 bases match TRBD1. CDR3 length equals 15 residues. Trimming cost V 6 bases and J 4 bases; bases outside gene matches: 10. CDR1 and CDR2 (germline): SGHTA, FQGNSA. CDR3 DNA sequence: TGTGCCAGCAGACAGAGAATTGGGACAGGGTACGAGCAGTACTTC. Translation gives CASRQRIGTGYEQYF.

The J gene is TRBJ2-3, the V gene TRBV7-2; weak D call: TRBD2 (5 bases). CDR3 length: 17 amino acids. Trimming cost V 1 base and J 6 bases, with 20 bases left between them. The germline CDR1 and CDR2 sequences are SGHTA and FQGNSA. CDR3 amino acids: CASSLVRLAKIGDTQYF. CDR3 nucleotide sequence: TGTGCCAGCAGCTTAGTTAGGCTAGCTAAAATAGGGGATACGCAGTATTTT.

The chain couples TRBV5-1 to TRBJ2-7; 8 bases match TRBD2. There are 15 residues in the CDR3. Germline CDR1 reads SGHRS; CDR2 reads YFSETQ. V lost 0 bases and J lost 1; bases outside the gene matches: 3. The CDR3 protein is CASSLVSGTSYEQYF. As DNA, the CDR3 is TGCGCCAGCAGCTTGGTTAGCGGGACGTCCTACGAGCAGTACTTC. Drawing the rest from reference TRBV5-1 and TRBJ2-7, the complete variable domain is KAGVTQTPRYLIKTRGQQVTLSCSPISGHRSVSWYQQTPGQGLQFLFEYFSETQRNKGNFPGRFSGRQFSNSRSEMNVSTLELGDSALYLCASSLVSGTSYEQYFGPGTRLTVT.

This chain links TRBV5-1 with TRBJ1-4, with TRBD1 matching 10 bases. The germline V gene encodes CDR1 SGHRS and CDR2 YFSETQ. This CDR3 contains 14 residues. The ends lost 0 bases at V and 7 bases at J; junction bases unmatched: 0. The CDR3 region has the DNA TGCGCCAGCAGCTTGGGGACAGGGGGTGAAAAACTGTTTTTT. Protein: CASSLGTGGEKLFF.

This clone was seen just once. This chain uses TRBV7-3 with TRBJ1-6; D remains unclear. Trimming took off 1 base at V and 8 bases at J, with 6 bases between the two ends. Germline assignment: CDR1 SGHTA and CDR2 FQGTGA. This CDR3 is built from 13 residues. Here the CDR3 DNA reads TGTGCCAGCAGCTTAAACGGCGATTCACCCCTCCACTTT. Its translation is CASSLNGDSPLHF.

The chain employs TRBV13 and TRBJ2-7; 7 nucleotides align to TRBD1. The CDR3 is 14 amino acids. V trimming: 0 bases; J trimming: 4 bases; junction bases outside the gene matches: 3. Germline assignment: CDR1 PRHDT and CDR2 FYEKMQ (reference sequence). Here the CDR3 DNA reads TGTGCCAGCAGCTTAGGAGAGGGGGCTTACGAGCAGTACTTC. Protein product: CASSLGEGAYEQYF.

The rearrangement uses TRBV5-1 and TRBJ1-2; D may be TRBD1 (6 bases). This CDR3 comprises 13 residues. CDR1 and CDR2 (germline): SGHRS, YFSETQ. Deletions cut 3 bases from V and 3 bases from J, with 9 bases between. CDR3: CASSSRGDYGYTF. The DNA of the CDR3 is TGCGCCAGCAGCTCCAGGGGCGACTATGGCTACACCTTC. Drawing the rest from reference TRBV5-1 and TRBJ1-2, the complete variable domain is KAGVTQTPRYLIKTRGQQVTLSCSPISGHRSVSWYQQTPGQGLQFLFEYFSETQRNKGNFPGRFSGRQFSNSRSEMNVSTLELGDSALYLCASSSRGDYGYTFGSGTRLTVV.

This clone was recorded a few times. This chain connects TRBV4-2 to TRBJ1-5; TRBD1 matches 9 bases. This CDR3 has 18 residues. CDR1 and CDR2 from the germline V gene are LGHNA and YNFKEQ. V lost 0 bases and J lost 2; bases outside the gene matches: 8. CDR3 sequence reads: CASSQDKIRDRGNQPQHF. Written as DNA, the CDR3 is TGTGCCAGCAGCCAAGATAAGATTAGGGACAGGGGCAATCAGCCCCAGCATTTT.

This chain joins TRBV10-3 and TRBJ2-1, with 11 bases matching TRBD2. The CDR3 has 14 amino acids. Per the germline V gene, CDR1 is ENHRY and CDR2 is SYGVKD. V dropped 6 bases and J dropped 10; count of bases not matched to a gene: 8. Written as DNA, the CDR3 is TGTGCCATCAGGGGACTAGCGGAAACCGGGGAGCAGTTCTTC. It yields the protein CAIRGLAETGEQFF.

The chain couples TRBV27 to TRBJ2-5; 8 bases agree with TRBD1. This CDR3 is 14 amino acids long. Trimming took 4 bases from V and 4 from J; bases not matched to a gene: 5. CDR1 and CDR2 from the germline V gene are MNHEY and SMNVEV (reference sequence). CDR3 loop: CASSSPGGVETQYF. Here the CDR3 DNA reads TGTGCCAGCAGTTCCCCAGGGGGCGTAGAGACCCAGTACTTC.

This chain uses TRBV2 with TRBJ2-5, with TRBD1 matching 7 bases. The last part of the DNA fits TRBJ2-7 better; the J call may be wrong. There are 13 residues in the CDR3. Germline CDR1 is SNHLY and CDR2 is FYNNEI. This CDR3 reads CAISDRSYYEQYF. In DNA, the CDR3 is TGTGCCATCTCGGACAGGTCTTACTACGAGCAGTACTTC.

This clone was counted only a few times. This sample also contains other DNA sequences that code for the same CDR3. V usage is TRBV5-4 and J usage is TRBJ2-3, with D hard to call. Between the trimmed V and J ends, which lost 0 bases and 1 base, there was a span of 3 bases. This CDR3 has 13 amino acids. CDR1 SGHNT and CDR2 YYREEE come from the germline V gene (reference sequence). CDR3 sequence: CASSLDRTDTQYF. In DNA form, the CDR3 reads TGTGCCAGCAGCTTGGATCGCACAGATACGCAGTATTTT.

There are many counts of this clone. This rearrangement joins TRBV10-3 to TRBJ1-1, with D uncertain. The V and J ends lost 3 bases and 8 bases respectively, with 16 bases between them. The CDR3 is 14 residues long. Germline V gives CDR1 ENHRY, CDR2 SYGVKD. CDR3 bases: TGTGCCATCAGTGAACCGGGCAGAGCCACCGAAGCTTTCTTT. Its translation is CAISEPGRATEAFF.

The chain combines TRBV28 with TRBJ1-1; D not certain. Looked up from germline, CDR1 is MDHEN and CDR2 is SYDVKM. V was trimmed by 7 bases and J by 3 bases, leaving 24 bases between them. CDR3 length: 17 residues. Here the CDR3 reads CASNPTEAWVSYTEAFF. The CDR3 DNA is TGTGCCAGCAACCCAACAGAGGCGTGGGTCTCGTACACTGAAGCTTTCTTT.

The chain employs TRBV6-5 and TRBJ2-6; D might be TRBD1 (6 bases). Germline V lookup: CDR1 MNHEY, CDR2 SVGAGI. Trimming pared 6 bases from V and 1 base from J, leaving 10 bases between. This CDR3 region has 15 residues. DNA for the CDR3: TGTGCCAGCAGGCCACAGGGATCTGGGGCCAACGTCCTGACTTTC. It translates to CASRPQGSGANVLTF.

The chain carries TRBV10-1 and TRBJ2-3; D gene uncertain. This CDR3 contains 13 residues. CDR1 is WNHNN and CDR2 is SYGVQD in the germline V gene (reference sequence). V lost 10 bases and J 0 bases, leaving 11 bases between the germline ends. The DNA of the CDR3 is TGCGCCAACTACCCCTCAAGCACAGATACGCAGTATTTT. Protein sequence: CANYPSSTDTQYF.

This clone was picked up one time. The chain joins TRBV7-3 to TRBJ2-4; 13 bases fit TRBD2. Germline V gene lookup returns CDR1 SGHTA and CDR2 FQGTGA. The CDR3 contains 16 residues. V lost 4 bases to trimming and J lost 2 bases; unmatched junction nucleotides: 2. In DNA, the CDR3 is TGTGCCAGCAGCTCGGGACTAGCGGGAACCAAAAACATTCAGTACTTC. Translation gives CASSSGLAGTKNIQYF.

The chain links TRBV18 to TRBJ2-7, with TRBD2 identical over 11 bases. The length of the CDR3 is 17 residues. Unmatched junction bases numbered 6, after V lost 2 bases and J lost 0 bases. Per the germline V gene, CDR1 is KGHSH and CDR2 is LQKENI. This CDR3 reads CASSPSPGLADSYEQYF. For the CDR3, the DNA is TGTGCCAGCTCACCATCCCCGGGACTAGCGGACTCCTACGAGCAGTACTTC.

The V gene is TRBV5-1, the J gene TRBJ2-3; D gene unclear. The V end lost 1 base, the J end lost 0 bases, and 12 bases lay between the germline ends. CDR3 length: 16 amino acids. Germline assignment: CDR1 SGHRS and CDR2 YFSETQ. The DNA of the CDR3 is TGCGCCAGCAGCTTGCGCGGCAGAACTAGCACAGATACGCAGTATTTT. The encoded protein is CASSLRGRTSTDTQYF.